One and the same sample provided the 26 T cell receptor beta chains below, sequenced in a study of blood T cell repertoires in COVID-19. Measured with immunoSEQ multiplex PCR; TCRdb has only the in-frame clones, and not every one. Of over 60,000 clones listed, 82% are singletons. The sample consisted of peripheral blood. The source is a human donor in a cohort sampled during active COVID-19.

This chain uses TRBV6-5 with TRBJ2-3; 10 nucleotides match TRBD1. The germline V gene encodes CDR1 MNHEY and CDR2 SVGAGI. V gave up 10 bases and J gave up 6 bases; unmatched junction bases: 7. The CDR3 contains 13 residues. The CDR3 DNA sequence: TGTGCCATCAGGACAGGGGGTACGGATACGCAGTATTTT. It encodes CAIRTGGTDTQYF.

This clone appeared a few times. The V call is TRBV5-1, the J call TRBJ1-2, with TRBD1 matching over 10 bases. The CDR3 length is 15 residues. Germline-derived CDR1 and CDR2 are SGHRS and YFSETQ. The J segment lost 6 bases and the V segment lost 3 bases, leaving 8 bases of the junction unmatched. The DNA of the CDR3 is TGCGCCAGCAGCTCCCAAGCCGGGACAGGGGATGGCTACACCTTC. As protein: CASSSQAGTGDGYTF.

The chain employs TRBV29-1 and TRBJ1-2; tentatively, D is TRBD1 (6 bases). This CDR3 comprises 15 residues. V dropped 8 bases and J dropped 2 bases, with 21 bases sitting between them. In germline, CDR1 is SQVTM, CDR2 ANQGSEA. Here the CDR3 DNA reads TGCAGCTTTTGGGGGCAGGGAGCCTCGAACTATGGCTACACCTTC. This sequence encodes CSFWGQGASNYGYTF.

In its sample, this clone was seen a few times. The chain employs TRBV7-8 and TRBJ1-5; D remains ambiguous. Trimming took off 5 bases at V and 4 bases at J, with 12 bases between the two ends. CDR3 length: 14 residues. CDR1 SGHVS and CDR2 FQNEAQ come from the germline V gene. The CDR3 DNA follows: TGTGCCAGCAGCCAACCCGGTGCGAATCAGCCCCAGCATTTT. Protein: CASSQPGANQPQHF.

This clone was detected once. V is TRBV3-1 (or the pseudogene TRBV3-2) and J is TRBJ1-4, with D possibly TRBD1 on 6 matching bases. This CDR3 is 14 amino acids long. Germline loops: CDR1 LGHDT, CDR2 YNNKEL (reference sequence). The germline V and J ends were trimmed by 6 bases and 8 bases, with 16 bases remaining between them. The CDR3, as DNA: TGTGCCAGCAGGCCCGGGGCCAGGGGCGAAAAACTGTTTTTT. Encoded protein: CASRPGARGEKLFF.

This clone came up a few times. This chain joins TRBV4-2 and TRBJ2-1; D is ambiguous. Germline assignment: CDR1 LGHNA and CDR2 YNFKEQ. CDR3 length: 13 amino acids. Trimming pared 4 bases from V and 7 bases from J, leaving 11 bases between. The DNA of the CDR3 is TGTGCCAGCAGCCCCCCGATGAGGAATGAGCAGTTCTTC. Translating gives CASSPPMRNEQFF.

V usage is TRBV7-2 and J usage is TRBJ2-1; 7 bases agree with TRBD2. The germline CDR1 and CDR2 sequences are SGHTA and FQGNSA. The CDR3 consists of 14 residues. V was pared by 4 bases and J by 0 bases, with 0 bases of the junction left unmatched. The CDR3 loop reads CASSWTSSYNEQFF. In DNA form, the CDR3 reads TGTGCCAGCAGCTGGACTAGCTCCTACAATGAGCAGTTCTTC.

The rearrangement uses TRBV7-3 and TRBJ2-7; 10 bases agree with TRBD1. The CDR3 is made up of 16 amino acids. V trimming: 3 bases; J trimming: 6 bases; junction bases outside the gene matches: 11. CDR1 SGHTA and CDR2 FQGTGA come from the germline V gene. CDR3 protein: CASSFSGTGVLGEQYF. CDR3 sequence (DNA): TGTGCCAGCAGCTTCTCCGGGACAGGGGTATTAGGCGAGCAGTACTTC.

This clone has only one observation. The chain links TRBV5-1 to TRBJ1-1; no firm D call. Germline values: CDR1 SGHRS, CDR2 YFSETQ. Deletions cut 6 bases from V and 5 bases from J, with 17 bases between. This CDR3 spans 14 amino acids. The CDR3 DNA reads TGCGCCAGCAAACTAACTGGCCTTTGGACTGAAGCTTTCTTT. Translating it yields CASKLTGLWTEAFF. Combining the CDR3 with reference TRBV5-1 and TRBJ1-1 gives the whole variable domain KAGVTQTPRYLIKTRGQQVTLSCSPISGHRSVSWYQQTPGQGLQFLFEYFSETQRNKGNFPGRFSGRQFSNSRSEMNVSTLELGDSALYLCASKLTGLWTEAFFGQGTRLTVV.

CDR3 sequence: CASSSLRGSSYNEQFF. CDR3 nucleotide sequence: TGTGCCAGCAGCTCGCTTCGGGGGAGCTCCTACAATGAGCAGTTCTTC. This rearrangement joins TRBV7-9 to TRBJ2-1; tentatively, D is TRBD2 (6 bases). Germline CDR1 SEHNR, CDR2 FQNEAQ (reference sequence). The CDR3 is 16 amino acids. V gave up 4 bases and J gave up 0 bases, with 13 bases separating them.

The gene calls are TRBV4-3 and TRBJ1-2; 9 positions agree with TRBD1. CDR1 LGHNA and CDR2 YSLEER come from the germline V gene. CDR3 length: 14 amino acids. V shed 4 bases and J 9 bases; nucleotides not matched to a gene: 9. CDR3 loop: CASSRTGAGGSYTF. In nucleotides, the CDR3 is TGCGCCAGCAGCCGGACAGGGGCGGGCGGTAGCTACACCTTC.

The chain recombines TRBV5-1 with TRBJ1-3; D is possibly TRBD1 (6 bases). The length of the CDR3 is 16 residues. CDR1 is SGHRS, CDR2 YFSETQ, per germline. V was clipped by 2 bases and J by 0 bases, with 12 bases between them. The DNA of the CDR3 is TGCGCCAGCAGCTTTTCGGGGGGCGCCTCTGGAAACACCATATATTTT. Residues: CASSFSGGASGNTIYF.

This chain uses TRBV20-1 with TRBJ2-5; D is unclear. CDR1 and CDR2 (germline): DFQATT, SNEGSKA (reference sequence). V lost 3 bases and J lost 0, with 8 bases in between. The CDR3 has 13 residues. This chain's CDR3 is CSASYQDQETQYF. The CDR3 coding sequence is TGCAGTGCTAGTTATCAGGACCAAGAGACCCAGTACTTC.

The chain is built from TRBV2 and TRBJ1-5; D uncertain. The germline CDR1 and CDR2 sequences are SNHLY and FYNNEI. Trimming pared 2 bases from V and 5 bases from J, leaving 13 bases between. The CDR3 has 15 amino acids. CDR3 amino acids: CASSETRGGYQPQHF. For the CDR3, the DNA is TGTGCCAGCAGTGAAACTCGGGGAGGGTATCAGCCCCAGCATTTT.

V usage is TRBV28 and J usage is TRBJ1-2; D is unclear. Germline values: CDR1 MDHEN, CDR2 SYDVKM. The CDR3 length is 13 residues. Between the trimmed V and J ends, which lost 5 bases and 8 bases, there was a span of 15 bases. The CDR3 nucleotides are TGTGCCAGCAGTGTACTGACCTACAGAGGCTACACCTTC. Amino acid sequence: CASSVLTYRGYTF.

V gene TRBV7-8 combines with J gene TRBJ2-1, with 7 bases fitting TRBD2. Unmatched junction bases numbered 11, after V lost 1 base and J lost 2 bases. Germline values: CDR1 SGHVS, CDR2 FQNEAQ. This CDR3 comprises 18 residues. The CDR3 is CASSLGRGGGPTYNEQFF. The CDR3, as DNA: TGTGCCAGCAGCTTAGGTCGCGGCGGGGGACCAACCTACAATGAGCAGTTCTTC.

The CDR3 DNA reads TGTGCCATCAGAGGGGACAGGCGGGCGGATTCACCCCTCCACTTT. It encodes CAIRGDRRADSPLHF. This chain links TRBV10-3 with TRBJ1-6; 8 bases line up with TRBD1. CDR1 is ENHRY, CDR2 SYGVKD, per germline. This CDR3 comprises 15 residues. With 6 bases clipped from V and 8 bases from J, the junction kept 9 bases outside the gene matches.

The chain joins TRBV30 to TRBJ1-2; D not certain. V lost 3 bases, J lost 8 bases, and 7 bases lay in between. The V gene's germline CDR1 is GTSNPN and CDR2 SVGIG (reference sequence). The CDR3 has 10 residues. The CDR3 here is CAWRELGYTF. CDR3 DNA sequence: TGTGCCTGGAGGGAGTTGGGCTACACCTTC.

The genes are TRBV19 and TRBJ2-3, with TRBD1 as a possible D gene (6 bases). This CDR3 has 14 residues. Germline-derived CDR1 and CDR2 are LNHDA and SQIVND (reference sequence). Trimming took off 1 base at V and 3 bases at J, with 8 bases between the two ends. CDR3 DNA sequence: TGTGCCAGTAGTATAGGACAGGTAACAGATACGCAGTATTTT. It encodes CASSIGQVTDTQYF.

J is TRBJ1-1 and V is TRBV18; 8 bases line up with TRBD1. CDR3 length: 14 amino acids. Germline values: CDR1 KGHSH, CDR2 LQKENI. Losses at the gene ends were 5 bases for V and 5 bases for J; bases not matched to a gene: 7. DNA of the CDR3: TGTGCCAGCTCAATGCAGGGGGCTGGTACTGAAGCTTTCTTT. Its protein product is CASSMQGAGTEAFF.

The V gene is TRBV5-4, the J gene TRBJ2-1; D perhaps matches TRBD1 (5 bases). The germline gives CDR1 SGHNT, CDR2 YYREEE (reference sequence). Trimming stripped 5 bases from V and 5 bases from J, with 20 bases between. CDR3 size: 16 residues. The CDR3 bases are TGTGCCAGCAGATTGACACGGTCCAGGGTCAACAATGAGCAGTTCTTC. Its translation: CASRLTRSRVNNEQFF.

The chain carries TRBV19 and TRBJ2-7; the D gene is possibly TRBD1 (6 bases). The CDR3 extends over 13 amino acids. CDR1 and CDR2 (germline): LNHDA, SQIVND (reference sequence). V gave up 3 bases and J gave up 12 bases, with 18 bases separating them. DNA for the CDR3: TGTGCCAGTAGTATTCCACCAACAGGACAGACGTACTTC. This gives the protein CASSIPPTGQTYF.

J is TRBJ1-6 and V is TRBV10-3; tentatively, D is TRBD1 (5 bases). CDR3 length equals 17 residues. Trimming took 0 bases from V and 2 from J, leaving 11 bases between them. Germline V gene sequence: CDR1 ENHRY, CDR2 SYGVKD. The CDR3 DNA reads as TGTGCCATCAGTGAGTCTCCAGGGTGGCCCTATAATTCACCCCTCCACTTT. Its protein is CAISESPGWPYNSPLHF.

CDR3 sequence: CASSQWEQYF. The CDR3 nucleotides are TGTGCCAGCAGTCAGTGGGAGCAGTACTTC. The rearrangement uses TRBV6-5 and TRBJ2-7; D ambiguous. The CDR3 runs 10 residues. Between the trimmed V and J ends, which lost 5 bases and 7 bases, there was a span of 6 bases. The germline V gene has CDR1 MNHEY and CDR2 SVGAGI.

The J gene is TRBJ1-1, the V gene TRBV6-6; D remains unclear. Germline-derived CDR1 and CDR2 are MNHNY and SVGAGI (reference sequence). V was trimmed by 1 base and J by 4 bases, leaving 13 bases between them. CDR3 size: 15 residues. This CDR3 is CASSYYPNSRTEAFF. CDR3 coding DNA: TGTGCCAGCAGTTACTATCCCAATTCGCGCACTGAAGCTTTCTTT.

This sequence joins TRBV27 and TRBJ1-4; D is possibly TRBD1 (6 bases). The CDR3 consists of 15 residues. V lost 2 bases and J lost 5, with 12 bases in between. CDR1 and CDR2 from the germline V gene are MNHEY and SMNVEV (reference sequence). CDR3 residues: CASSLTAGANEKLFF. The CDR3 DNA reads TGTGCCAGCAGTTTAACCGCAGGGGCAAATGAAAAACTGTTTTTT.